These 18 T cell receptor beta chains came from one sample sequenced in a study of graft-versus-host responses after intestinal transplantation. No antigen is known for these receptors. Repertoires were generated with immunoSEQ multiplex PCR, while TCRdb's copy carries only in-frame clones and drops some. The top ten clones hold 1.5% to 2.5% of a sample with more than 85,000 clones, about 92% of them seen once. This specimen consisted of unstimulated CD8+ T cells sorted from spleen or lymph node cells, obtained before intestinal transplant. All receptors derive from a human donor who received an intestinal transplant.

A single count supports this clone. A junction end diverges from the germline sequence, so it may reflect a read error. This chain uses TRBV4-3 with TRBJ2-3; D perhaps matches TRBD2 (6 bases). CDR1 LGHNA and CDR2 YSLEER come from the germline V gene. There are 15 residues in the CDR3. The DNA for the CDR3 is TGCGCCGGCAGCCCCGGGACTGCTAGCACAGATACGCAGTATTTT. Amino acids: CAGSPGTASTDTQYF.

The rearrangement joins TRBV27 to TRBJ1-5; 7 nucleotides align to TRBD1. The V gene's germline CDR1 is MNHEY and CDR2 SMNVEV (reference sequence). Trimming removed 5 bases from V and 2 bases from J; junction bases left unmatched: 6. The CDR3 covers 15 residues. The CDR3 coding sequence is TGTGCCAGCAGTGTAACAGGGGTTGGCAATCAGCCCCAGCATTTT. It encodes CASSVTGVGNQPQHF.

The V and J genes are TRBV5-1 and TRBJ2-1, with 8 nucleotides matching TRBD1. There are 13 residues in the CDR3. Germline lookup yields CDR1 SGHRS and CDR2 YFSETQ. V lost 4 bases to trimming and J lost 7 bases; unmatched junction nucleotides: 4. The CDR3 sequence is CASSTWTGNEQFF. CDR3 nucleotides: TGCGCCAGCAGCACCTGGACAGGGAATGAGCAGTTCTTC.

The chain uses TRBV2 and TRBJ2-7; TRBD1 agrees at 7 bases. Germline V lookup: CDR1 SNHLY, CDR2 FYNNEI. After removal of 6 bases from V and 1 base from J, the junction contained 3 bases not matched to a gene. This CDR3 spans 13 amino acids. The CDR3, as DNA: TGTGCCAGCAGAGACAGGGTTTCCTACGAGCAGTACTTC. It encodes CASRDRVSYEQYF. The whole variable domain, remainder taken from reference TRBV2 and TRBJ2-7, is EPEVTQTPSHQVTQMGQEVILRCVPISNHLYFYWYRQILGQKVEFLVSFYNNEISEKSEIFDDQFSVERPDGSNFTLKIRSTKLEDSAMYFCASRDRVSYEQYFGPGTRLTVT.

V and J are TRBV18 and TRBJ1-3, with unresolved D. The V gene's germline CDR1 is KGHSH and CDR2 LQKENI. This CDR3 spans 15 amino acids. Trimming removed 8 bases at V and 4 bases at J, with 18 bases between. The CDR3 protein is CASTDPLEAGNTIYF. CDR3 in DNA: TGTGCCAGCACAGACCCCTTGGAGGCCGGAAACACCATATATTTT.

Here the CDR3 DNA reads TGTGCCAGCAGCATAGGGACAGGGCCCAACGAGCAGTACTTC. Encoded protein: CASSIGTGPNEQYF. The rearrangement links TRBV5-6 to TRBJ2-7; 9 bases agree with TRBD1. Per germline, CDR1 SGHDT and CDR2 YYEEEE. This CDR3 is built from 14 residues. J was trimmed by 5 bases and V by 4 bases; bases with no gene match: 7.

The chain employs TRBV25-1 and TRBJ2-5, with a tentative D call TRBD1 (6 bases). Germline loops: CDR1 MGHDK, CDR2 SYGVNS. The CDR3 has 14 amino acids. V lost 3 bases to trimming and J lost 2 bases, with 10 bases between them. CDR3 in DNA: TGTGCCAGCAGTGAGGAGGACAGACAAGAGACCCAGTACTTC. Encoded protein: CASSEEDRQETQYF.

The V call is TRBV29-1, the J call TRBJ1-2, with TRBD1 matching 7 bases. The V and J ends lost 4 bases and 8 bases, in that order; junction bases with no gene match: 13. This CDR3 contains 14 residues. The germline V gene has CDR1 SQVTM and CDR2 ANQGSEA. The CDR3: CSVVAQGQLGGYTF. The CDR3 DNA sequence: TGCAGCGTTGTCGCCCAGGGACAGCTAGGGGGCTACACCTTC. Based on the CDR3 plus reference TRBV29-1 and TRBJ1-2, the full variable domain is SAVISQKPSRDICQRGTSLTIQCQVDSQVTMMFWYRQQPGQSLTLIATANQGSEATYESGFVIDKFPISRPNLTFSTLTVSNMSPEDSSIYLCSVVAQGQLGGYTFGSGTRLTVV.

This clone was detected only once. The chain recombines TRBV19 with TRBJ2-1; perhaps TRBD1 as D (7 bases). Germline lookup yields CDR1 LNHDA and CDR2 SQIVND (reference sequence). V lost 5 bases, J lost 3 bases, and 14 bases lay in between. This CDR3 contains 15 residues. The CDR3 region is CASSLRGDSYNEQFF. The CDR3 DNA is TGTGCCAGTAGTCTAAGGGGGGACAGCTACAATGAGCAGTTCTTC.

To note about this clone: The same CDR3 is also encoded by other DNA sequences in this sample. This chain joins TRBV5-6 and TRBJ2-3; tentative D call: TRBD2 (6 bases). CDR1 is SGHDT and CDR2 is YYEEEE in the germline V gene. CDR3 length: 15 amino acids. V was pared by 0 bases and J by 4 bases, with 12 bases between. This chain's CDR3 is CASSLASEEADTQYF. The CDR3 nucleotides are TGTGCCAGCAGCTTGGCTAGCGAAGAGGCAGATACGCAGTATTTT.

The chain combines TRBV6-5 with TRBJ1-2, with D possibly TRBD1 on 6 matching bases. CDR3 length: 13 amino acids. Germline loops: CDR1 MNHEY, CDR2 SVGAGI. V was trimmed by 5 bases and J by 3 bases, leaving 10 bases between them. The CDR3 here is CASSDRTDYGYTF. The CDR3 nucleotides are TGTGCCAGCAGTGACCGGACAGACTATGGCTACACCTTC.

CDR3 sequence (DNA): TGCAGCGTTGAGGGGACAGGGTCCCCACTGTCCTACGAGCAGTACTTC. Protein: CSVEGTGSPLSYEQYF. The gene calls are TRBV29-1 and TRBJ2-7; the match to TRBD1 covers 9 bases. Trimming at V came to 3 bases and at J to 1 base, leaving 10 bases not matched to a gene. Germline V gene sequence: CDR1 SQVTM, CDR2 ANQGSEA. CDR3 size: 16 residues.

Notes on this clone: One end of the junction does not line up with germline, which may come from a read error. The chain uses TRBV7-2 and TRBJ2-2, with D hard to call. This CDR3 is built from 13 residues. CDR1 and CDR2 (germline): SGHTA, FQGNSA. This CDR3 is CASSFSNIGELFF. The CDR3 nucleotides read TGTGCCAGCAGCTTTTCGAACATCGGGGAGCTGTTTTTT.

This sequence joins TRBV11-2 and TRBJ2-1; maybe TRBD2 (5 bases). The CDR3 is 15 residues long. Germline V gives CDR1 SGHAT, CDR2 FQNNGV. The V gene lost 6 bases and the J gene lost 5 bases, with 17 bases spanning the gap. The CDR3: CASRHSGRGNNEQFF. The CDR3 nucleotides read TGTGCCAGCAGGCATTCCGGACGAGGGAACAATGAGCAGTTCTTC.

The gene calls are TRBV15 and TRBJ1-4; D is uncertain. V was pared by 5 bases and J by 5 bases, with 12 bases between. Germline V gene lookup returns CDR1 LNHNV and CDR2 YYDKDF (reference sequence). The CDR3 runs 14 residues. The CDR3 sequence is CATSQLTGNEKLFF. The CDR3 bases are TGTGCCACCAGCCAGCTGACGGGAAATGAAAAACTGTTTTTT.

This clone was seen a handful of times. The chain recombines TRBV6-1 with TRBJ1-1, with 7 bases fitting TRBD1. Germline values: CDR1 MNHNS, CDR2 SASEGT. The J segment lost 5 bases and the V segment lost 6 bases, leaving 3 bases of the junction unmatched. This CDR3 spans 12 amino acids. CDR3 sequence reads: CASRRQGTEAFF. The CDR3 region has the DNA TGTGCCAGCAGACGACAGGGTACTGAAGCTTTCTTT.

The rearrangement joins TRBV12-5 to TRBJ1-2; D remains ambiguous. V was cut by 4 bases and J by 6 bases, with 12 bases left in between. The germline V gene encodes CDR1 LGHNT and CDR2 FRNRAP. This CDR3 contains 13 residues. CDR3 sequence reads: CASGWSGIDGYTF. DNA of the CDR3: TGTGCTAGTGGTTGGTCGGGGATCGATGGCTACACCTTC.

This clone was detected only once. The CDR3 DNA follows: TGTGCCAGCAGCTTTCTGTCGGCCTACGAGCAGTACTTC. Amino acids: CASSFLSAYEQYF. The rearrangement joins TRBV5-5 to TRBJ2-7; no reliable D call. This CDR3 region has 13 residues. The germline V and J ends were trimmed by 2 bases and 2 bases, with 8 bases remaining between them. The germline gives CDR1 SGHKS, CDR2 YYEKEE (reference sequence).